This passage covers 25 T cell receptor beta chains from one sample sequenced in a study of blood T cells in healthy people across ages. Through a sample-barcoded 5' primer and a J-beta primer mix, a second PCR was run for about 6 to 12 cycles. From the 5' RACE reads, TCRdb called clonotypes with MiXCR, one entry per CDR3 protein. The table includes 700,000 or so distinct CDR3 sequences, approximately 40% detected once. The source material was blood. The receptors were gathered from a man older than 75 in good health.

The chain couples TRBV5-1 to TRBJ2-5; D is ambiguous. The germline gives CDR1 SGHRS, CDR2 YFSETQ. This CDR3 is 14 amino acids long. The V and J ends lost 4 bases and 5 bases respectively, with 15 bases between them. CDR3 bases: TGCGCCAGCAGCCCCTCCCATGGGCGGGAGACCCAGTACTTC. Its translation is CASSPSHGRETQYF.

The rearrangement links TRBV5-1 to TRBJ2-7; tentatively, D is TRBD2 (6 bases). The CDR3 covers 14 residues. Between the trimmed V and J ends, which lost 0 bases and 7 bases, there was a span of 14 bases. The V gene's germline CDR1 is SGHRS and CDR2 YFSETQ. CDR3 loop: CASSLEGRGNEQYF. The DNA of the CDR3 is TGCGCCAGCAGCTTGGAGGGCCGGGGGAATGAGCAGTACTTC.

The chain combines TRBV3-1 with TRBJ2-1; 7 nucleotides line up with TRBD2. The CDR3 totals 13 residues. Germline V gene data show CDR1 as LGHDT and CDR2 as YNNKEL (reference sequence). V was clipped by 1 base and J by 10 bases; unmatched bases: 4. CDR3 nucleotide sequence: TGTGCCAGCAGCCAAGTGAACGGGGGGGAGCAGTTCTTC. Its protein product is CASSQVNGGEQFF.

Only a few counts were recorded for this clonotype. V is TRBV15 and J is TRBJ2-7, with 7 bases aligning to TRBD2. This CDR3 region has 15 residues. Germline V gene lookup returns CDR1 LNHNV and CDR2 YYDKDF (reference sequence). J lost 5 bases, V lost 3 bases, and 10 bases had no gene match. The CDR3 region is CATSSLLGREHEQYF. The CDR3 nucleotides are TGTGCCACCAGCAGCCTTTTGGGGCGGGAGCACGAGCAGTACTTC.

CDR3: CASSSPGQARDTQYF. The CDR3, as DNA: TGTGCCAGCAGTTCTCCGGGACAGGCGAGAGATACGCAGTATTTT. The rearrangement uses TRBV2 and TRBJ2-3; 8 nucleotides match TRBD1. Germline CDR1 SNHLY, CDR2 FYNNEI. Germline trimming cut 5 bases from V and 5 bases from J; bases unmatched to any gene: 9. The CDR3 is made up of 15 amino acids.

This clonotype was seen ten or more times. This chain joins TRBV6-2 or TRBV6-3 and TRBJ2-7; 7 bases are a match to TRBD1. CDR3 length: 14 amino acids. From germline, CDR1 is MNHEY and CDR2 SVGEGT. V gave up 7 bases and J gave up 1 base; unmatched junction bases: 7. CDR3 bases: TGTGCCAGCAACCGGCCGGGACAGTCCTACGAGCAGTACTTC. Protein product: CASNRPGQSYEQYF.

The chain links TRBV4-3 to TRBJ2-3; D gene unclear. The CDR3 contains 14 residues. CDR1 LGHNA and CDR2 YSLEER come from the germline V gene. V was pared by 6 bases and J by 2 bases, with 12 bases between. CDR3 nucleotide sequence: TGCGCCAGCAGTGGGCCAGCACTCACAGATACGCAGTATTTT. Protein sequence: CASSGPALTDTQYF.

This clonotype has more than one count but fewer than ten. This rearrangement joins TRBV5-5 to TRBJ1-1, with D unresolved. V dropped 4 bases and J dropped 1 base, with 11 bases sitting between them. The CDR3 contains 14 residues. Germline V gives CDR1 SGHKS, CDR2 YYEKEE (reference sequence). In DNA form, the CDR3 reads TGTGCCAGCAGCCTCCCTGCGGGGAACACTGAAGCTTTCTTT. This translates into CASSLPAGNTEAFF. Full variable domain (missing parts from reference TRBV5-5 and TRBJ1-1): DAGVTQSPTHLIKTRGQQVTLRCSPISGHKSVSWYQQVLGQGPQFIFQYYEKEERGRGNFPDRFSARQFPNYSSELNVNALLLGDSALYLCASSLPAGNTEAFFGQGTRLTVV.

This chain uses TRBV6-2 or TRBV6-3 with TRBJ2-5; possibly TRBD1 or TRBD2 for D (5 bases each). From germline, CDR1 is MNHEY and CDR2 SVGEGT. CDR3 length: 14 amino acids. Trimming cost V 2 bases and J 1 base, with 8 bases left between them. The CDR3 region is CASSYEGFQETQYF. The CDR3 nucleotides read TGTGCCAGCAGTTACGAGGGGTTCCAAGAGACCCAGTACTTC.

This clonotype was recorded a few times. The chain uses TRBV7-2 and TRBJ2-2; D gene unclear. The germline gives CDR1 SGHTA, CDR2 FQGNSA. This CDR3 comprises 13 residues. V gave up 2 bases and J gave up 6 bases, with 7 bases separating them. This CDR3 reads CASSLNRAGELFF. The DNA of the CDR3 is TGTGCCAGCAGCTTAAATCGGGCCGGGGAGCTGTTTTTT.

The chain employs TRBV12-3 or TRBV12-4 and TRBJ2-3; 10 bases agree with TRBD1. The CDR3 length is 14 residues. Trimming took 7 bases from V and 10 from J; bases not matched to a gene: 11. CDR3 DNA sequence: TGTGCCAGCACTCCGGGACAGGGGAACGATGCGCAGTATTTT. It is translated as CASTPGQGNDAQYF.

This clonotype appeared once. The chain is built from TRBV2 and TRBJ1-2; 7 nucleotides line up with TRBD1. CDR1 and CDR2 (germline): SNHLY, FYNNEI. J lost 4 bases, V lost 5 bases, and 10 bases had no gene match. CDR3 length: 15 amino acids. The DNA for the CDR3 is TGTGCCAGCAGTCCCGGGTCAGGGGGATTCTATGGCTACACCTTC. It translates to CASSPGSGGFYGYTF.

About this clonotype: A junction end diverges from the germline sequence, so it may reflect a read error. This rearrangement joins TRBV7-2 to TRBJ1-6, with 7 bases aligning to TRBD1. Germline-derived CDR1 and CDR2 are SGHTA and FQGNSA. This CDR3 contains 15 residues. Written as DNA, the CDR3 is TGTGCCAGCAGCTTGCGACAGGGTGGAGGTTCACCCCCCCACTTT. Encoded protein: CASSLRQGGGSPPHF.

J is TRBJ2-5 and V is TRBV4-2; D possibly corresponds to TRBD1 (6 bases). CDR1 and CDR2 from the germline V gene are LGHNA and YNFKEQ. Between the trimmed V and J ends, which lost 0 bases and 7 bases, there was a span of 12 bases. The CDR3 runs to 14 residues. CDR3: CASSQDRGLGTQYF. CDR3 nucleotide sequence: TGTGCCAGCAGCCAAGACAGGGGCCTTGGGACCCAGTACTTC.

This clonotype was seen many times. This chain connects TRBV29-1 to TRBJ2-1; 10 bases fit TRBD1. Germline assignment: CDR1 SQVTM and CDR2 ANQGSEA. This CDR3 is built from 14 residues. V gave up 5 bases and J gave up 4 bases; unmatched junction bases: 5. Here the CDR3 reads CSVHPGQGYNEQFF. The CDR3 coding sequence is TGCAGCGTTCACCCGGGACAGGGGTACAATGAGCAGTTCTTC.

This clonotype was picked up one time. The chain employs TRBV14 and TRBJ1-1; D call uncertain. Trimming cost V 5 bases and J 6 bases, with 13 bases left between them. The CDR3 sequence is 13 residues long. Germline assignment: CDR1 SGHDN and CDR2 FVKESK. The CDR3 region has the DNA TGTGCCAGCAGCGTCGGCGGTAACGCTGAAGCTTTCTTT. Residues: CASSVGGNAEAFF.

This clonotype was counted a few times. The chain is built from TRBV20-1 and TRBJ2-7; no firm D call. Germline V gene sequence: CDR1 DFQATT, CDR2 SNEGSKA (reference sequence). V dropped 5 bases and J dropped 0 bases, with 11 bases sitting between them. The CDR3 runs 13 residues. Written as DNA, the CDR3 is TGCAGTGCTCTACCCGGGTCCTCCTACGAGCAGTACTTC. Translating it yields CSALPGSSYEQYF.

This chain joins TRBV7-8 and TRBJ2-5; 14 bases match TRBD2. The CDR3 totals 15 residues. Germline CDR1 SGHVS, CDR2 FQNEAQ. With V trimmed by 4 bases and J by 11 bases, 9 bases remained unmatched. The CDR3 nucleotides read TGTGCCAGCAGCTGGACTAGCGGGAGGCCGTGGGAGCAGTACTTC. It is translated as CASSWTSGRPWEQYF.

This clonotype was detected a few times. This chain joins TRBV6-2 or TRBV6-3 and TRBJ2-4; perhaps D is TRBD1 or TRBD2 (5 bases each). The J call is uncertain, as TRBJ2-7 better fits the DNA end. This CDR3 region has 18 residues. Germline-derived CDR1 and CDR2 are MNHEY and SVGEGT. The CDR3 nucleotides are TGTGCCAGCAGTTACGCGTCTTTGGCAAACCGGGACGCCTACGAGCAGTACTTC. It yields the protein CASSYASLANRDAYEQYF.

As regards this clonotype: A much larger clone differs by one base, so this may be a read error. This chain links TRBV20-1 with TRBJ2-3, with unresolved D. Germline values: CDR1 DFQATT, CDR2 SNEGSKA (reference sequence). The germline V and J ends were trimmed by 0 bases and 0 bases, with 10 bases remaining between them. The CDR3 loop spans 15 amino acids. CDR3 amino acids: CSARDNGRSTDTQYF. The CDR3 nucleotides are TGCAGTGCTAGAGATAATGGGCGAAGCACAGATACGCAGTATTTT.

V usage is TRBV7-9 and J usage is TRBJ2-4, with 8 bases matching TRBD2. V shed 3 bases, J shed 9 bases, and the junction held 7 bases outside the gene matches. This CDR3 contains 14 residues. Germline values: CDR1 SEHNR, CDR2 FQNEAQ (reference sequence). The CDR3 region is CASSFSGGEGIQYF. CDR3 nucleotides: TGTGCCAGCAGCTTCTCGGGGGGGGAGGGCATTCAGTACTTC.

The V and J genes are TRBV9 and TRBJ2-3; the match to TRBD1 covers 8 bases. CDR3 size: 16 residues. Looked up from germline, CDR1 is SGDLS and CDR2 is YYNGEE. Trimming took 3 bases from V and 2 from J; bases not matched to a gene: 8. The CDR3 nucleotides read TGTGCCAGCAGCGAAGGGGGGACAGGAGTCACAGATACGCAGTATTTT. This sequence encodes CASSEGGTGVTDTQYF.

This chain joins TRBV11-2 and TRBJ2-2; TRBD1 agrees at 7 bases. CDR1 SGHAT and CDR2 FQNNGV come from the germline V gene. J lost 0 bases, V lost 5 bases, and 9 bases had no gene match. The CDR3 has 17 residues. CDR3 sequence reads: CASSPGMTGTNTGELFF. For the CDR3, the DNA is TGTGCCAGCAGCCCCGGGATGACAGGGACGAACACCGGGGAGCTGTTTTTT.

The V and J genes are TRBV12-3 or TRBV12-4 and TRBJ2-1; a possible D gene is TRBD2 (5 bases). The CDR3 loop spans 16 amino acids. The V gene lost 0 bases and the J gene lost 3 bases, with 12 bases spanning the gap. This chain's CDR3 is CASSLARASGYNEQFF. CDR3 DNA sequence: TGTGCCAGCAGTTTAGCGCGGGCGAGCGGCTACAATGAGCAGTTCTTC.

This clonotype was counted a few times. The rearrangement uses TRBV4-1 and TRBJ1-2, with D unresolved. V lost 0 bases, J lost 4 bases, and 18 bases lay in between. The CDR3 spans 17 residues. CDR1 is MGHRA and CDR2 is YSYEKL in the germline V gene. The CDR3 sequence is CASSQDLIRPGSYGYTF. The DNA for the CDR3 is TGCGCCAGCAGCCAAGATTTAATCCGTCCGGGGTCCTATGGCTACACCTTC.